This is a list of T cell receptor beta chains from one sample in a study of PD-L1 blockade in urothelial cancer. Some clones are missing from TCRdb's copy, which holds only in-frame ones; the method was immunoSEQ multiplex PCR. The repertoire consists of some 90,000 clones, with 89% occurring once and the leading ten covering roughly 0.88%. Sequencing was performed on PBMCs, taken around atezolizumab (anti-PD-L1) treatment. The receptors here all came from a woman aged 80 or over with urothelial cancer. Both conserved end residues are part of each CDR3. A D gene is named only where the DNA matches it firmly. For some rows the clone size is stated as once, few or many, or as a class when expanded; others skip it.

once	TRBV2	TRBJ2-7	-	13	CASSGARGYEQYF	TGTGCCAGCAGTGGGGCAAGGGGCTACGAGCAGTACTTC
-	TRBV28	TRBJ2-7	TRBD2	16	CASSSSRLAGAGEQYF	TGTGCCAGCAGCTCTTCTCGACTAGCGGGAGCGGGCGAGCAGTACTTC
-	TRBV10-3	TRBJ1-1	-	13	CAISDMGSYEAFF	TGTGCCATCAGTGACATGGGGAGCTATGAAGCTTTCTTT
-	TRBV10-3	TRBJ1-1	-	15	CAISASLGQNTEAFF	TGTGCCATCAGTGCATCGTTAGGACAGAACACTGAAGCTTTCTTT
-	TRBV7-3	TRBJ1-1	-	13	CASSTHMNTEAFF	TGTGCCAGCAGCACCCACATGAACACTGAAGCTTTCTTT
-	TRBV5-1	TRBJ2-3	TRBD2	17	CASSMAPSGSTTDTQYF	TGCGCCAGCAGCATGGCCCCTAGCGGGAGTACAACAGATACGCAGTATTTT
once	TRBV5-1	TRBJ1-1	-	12	CASSLEGVEAFF	TGCGCCAGCAGCTTGGAGGGGGTAGAAGCTTTCTTT
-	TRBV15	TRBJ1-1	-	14	CATKTGHLNTEAFF	TGTGCCACCAAGACGGGACACTTGAACACTGAAGCTTTCTTT
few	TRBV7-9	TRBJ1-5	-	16	CASSLAGERSNQPQHF	TGTGCCAGCAGCTTAGCGGGAGAGCGGAGCAATCAGCCCCAGCATTTT
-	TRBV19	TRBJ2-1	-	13	CASSIGPYNEQFF	TGTGCCAGTAGTATTGGGCCTTACAATGAGCAGTTCTTC
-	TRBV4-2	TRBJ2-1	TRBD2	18	CASSQDLGLAGGSNEQFF	TGTGCCAGCAGCCAAGATCTTGGGCTAGCGGGAGGCTCAAATGAGCAGTTCTTC
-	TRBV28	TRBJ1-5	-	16	CASSLLDSGFNQPQHF	TGTGCCAGCAGCCTACTCGACTCAGGGTTCAATCAGCCCCAGCATTTT
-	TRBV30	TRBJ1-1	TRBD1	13	CAWRRQGNTEAFF	TGTGCCTGGAGGAGACAGGGAAACACTGAAGCTTTCTTT
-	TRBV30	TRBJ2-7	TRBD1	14	CAWSPTGQGIDKYF	TGTGCCTGGAGTCCCACGGGACAGGGAATAGATAAGTACTTC
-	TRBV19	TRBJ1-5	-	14	CASSISRGNQPQHF	TGTGCCAGTAGTATCTCTCGGGGGAATCAGCCCCAGCATTTT
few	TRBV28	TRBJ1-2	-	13	CASSFLANYGYTF	TGTGCCAGCAGTTTCCTGGCAAACTATGGCTACACCTTC
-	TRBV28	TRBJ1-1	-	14	CASSSGQLNTEAFF	TGTGCCAGCAGTTCAGGACAGTTAAACACTGAAGCTTTCTTT
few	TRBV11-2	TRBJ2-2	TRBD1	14	CASSVDRGWGELFF	TGTGCCAGCAGCGTGGACAGGGGGTGGGGGGAGCTGTTTTTT
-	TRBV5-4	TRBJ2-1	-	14	CASSSAKAPNEQFF	TGTGCCAGCAGCTCCGCGAAAGCACCCAATGAGCAGTTCTTC
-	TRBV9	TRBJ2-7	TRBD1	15	CASSVVAGGDYEQYF	TGTGCCAGCAGCGTAGTGGCAGGGGGCGACTACGAGCAGTACTTC
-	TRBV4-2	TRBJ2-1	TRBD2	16	CASSQDGSGRAEEQFF	TGTGCCAGCAGCCAAGATGGTAGCGGGAGGGCCGAGGAGCAGTTCTTC
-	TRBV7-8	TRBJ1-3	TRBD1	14	CASSSTGGGNTIYF	TGTGCCAGCAGCTCGACAGGGGGAGGAAACACCATATATTTT
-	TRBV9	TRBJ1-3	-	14	CASSRQLSGNTIYF	TGTGCCAGCAGCCGACAGCTCTCTGGAAACACCATATATTTT
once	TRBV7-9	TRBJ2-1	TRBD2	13	CASSRIAGNEQFF	TGTGCCAGCAGCAGGATAGCGGGAAATGAGCAGTTCTTC
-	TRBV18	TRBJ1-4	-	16	CASSPKGQRINEKLFF	TGTGCCAGCTCACCAAAGGGACAAAGGATTAATGAAAAACTGTTTTTT
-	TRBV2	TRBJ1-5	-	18	CASSEQSSGGWRSRPQHF	TGTGCCAGCAGTGAACAGTCATCGGGGGGCTGGCGATCTCGGCCCCAGCATTTT
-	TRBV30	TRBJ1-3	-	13	CAWTWGVGNTIYF	TGTGCCTGGACCTGGGGGGTTGGAAACACCATATATTTT
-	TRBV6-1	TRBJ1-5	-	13	CASSVRLNQPQHF	TGTGCCAGCAGTGTCCGACTGAATCAGCCCCAGCATTTT
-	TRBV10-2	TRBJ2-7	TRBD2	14	CASRDSGRGYEQYF	TGCGCCAGCAGAGATAGCGGGAGAGGCTACGAGCAGTACTTC
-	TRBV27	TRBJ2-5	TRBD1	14	CARGLDRGSETQYF	TGTGCCAGAGGTCTGGACAGGGGATCGGAGACCCAGTACTTC
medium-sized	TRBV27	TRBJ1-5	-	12	CASSSRGQPQHF	TGTGCCAGCAGCTCCCGCGGTCAGCCCCAGCATTTT
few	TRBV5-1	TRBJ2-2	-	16	CASSPRGRGNTGELFF	TGCGCCAGCAGCCCTCGGGGCAGGGGGAACACCGGGGAGCTGTTTTTT
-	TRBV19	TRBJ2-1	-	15	CASSSGTPIHNEQFF	TGTGCCAGTAGCTCCGGGACACCGATCCACAATGAGCAGTTCTTC
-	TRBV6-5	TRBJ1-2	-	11	CASYSLGGYTF	TGTGCCAGCTACTCACTAGGAGGCTACACCTTC
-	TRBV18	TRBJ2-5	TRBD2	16	CASSPLPAGGQETQYF	TGTGCCAGCTCACCACTTCCGGCGGGAGGGCAAGAGACCCAGTACTTC
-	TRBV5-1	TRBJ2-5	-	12	CASSTLQETQYF	TGCGCCAGCAGCACCCTACAAGAGACCCAGTACTTC
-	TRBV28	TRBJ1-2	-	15	CASRIGPSGAYGYTF	TGTGCCAGCAGGATCGGGCCCTCGGGAGCCTATGGCTACACCTTC
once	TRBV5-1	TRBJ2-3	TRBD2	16	CASSFPREGGTDTQYF	TGCGCCAGCAGCTTTCCCCGGGAGGGGGGGACAGATACGCAGTATTTT
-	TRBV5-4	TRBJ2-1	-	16	CASSLGHVGSYNEQFF	TGTGCCAGCAGCTTGGGCCACGTCGGGTCCTACAATGAGCAGTTCTTC
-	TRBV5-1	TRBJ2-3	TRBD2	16	CASSVSGGVSTDTQYF	TGCGCCAGCAGTGTTAGCGGGGGAGTAAGCACAGATACGCAGTATTTT
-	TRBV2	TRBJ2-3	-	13	CASSYRVGDTQYF	TGTGCCAGCTCTTACAGGGTCGGAGATACGCAGTATTTT
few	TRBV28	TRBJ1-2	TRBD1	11	CASLRDRVYTF	TGTGCCAGCCTCCGGGACAGGGTATACACCTTC
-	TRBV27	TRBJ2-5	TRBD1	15	CASSFGTGGQETQYF	TGTGCCAGCAGTTTCGGTACAGGGGGCCAAGAGACCCAGTACTTC
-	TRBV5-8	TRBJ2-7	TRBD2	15	CASSLGGDSSYEQYF	TGTGCCAGCAGCCTGGGGGGGGATAGCTCCTACGAGCAGTACTTC
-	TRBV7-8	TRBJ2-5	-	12	CASSLSEETQYF	TGTGCCAGCAGCTTGTCTGAAGAGACCCAGTACTTC
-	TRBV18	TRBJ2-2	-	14	CASSPNKNTGELFF	TGTGCCAGCTCACCAAACAAGAACACCGGGGAGCTGTTTTTT
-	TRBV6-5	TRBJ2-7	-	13	CATREGGPYEQYF	TGTGCCACCAGGGAGGGGGGGCCCTACGAGCAGTACTTC
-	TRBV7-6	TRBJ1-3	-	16	CASSLARSSSGNTIYF	TGTGCCAGCAGCTTAGCGAGGAGCTCCTCTGGAAACACCATATATTTT